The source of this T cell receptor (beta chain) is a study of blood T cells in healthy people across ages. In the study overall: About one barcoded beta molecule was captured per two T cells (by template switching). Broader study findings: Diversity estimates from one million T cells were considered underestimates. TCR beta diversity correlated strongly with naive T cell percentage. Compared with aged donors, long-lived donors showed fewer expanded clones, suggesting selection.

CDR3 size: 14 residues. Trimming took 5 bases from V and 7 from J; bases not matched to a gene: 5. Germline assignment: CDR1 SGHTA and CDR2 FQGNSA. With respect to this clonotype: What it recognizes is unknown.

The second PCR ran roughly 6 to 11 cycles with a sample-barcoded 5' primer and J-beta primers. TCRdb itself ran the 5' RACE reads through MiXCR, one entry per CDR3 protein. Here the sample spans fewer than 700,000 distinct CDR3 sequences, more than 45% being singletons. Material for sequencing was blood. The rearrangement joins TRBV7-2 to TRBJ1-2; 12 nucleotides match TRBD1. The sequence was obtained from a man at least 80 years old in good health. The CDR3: CASSIRDRGPGYTF. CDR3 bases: TGTGCCAGCAGCATCCGGGACAGGGGGCCTGGCTACACCTTC. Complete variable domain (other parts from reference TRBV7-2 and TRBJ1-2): GAGVSQSPSNKVTEKGKDVELRCDPISGHTALYWYRQSLGQGLEFLIYFQGNSAPDKSGLPSDRFSAERTGGSVSTLTIQRTQQEDSAVYLCASSIRDRGPGYTFGSGTRLTVV.